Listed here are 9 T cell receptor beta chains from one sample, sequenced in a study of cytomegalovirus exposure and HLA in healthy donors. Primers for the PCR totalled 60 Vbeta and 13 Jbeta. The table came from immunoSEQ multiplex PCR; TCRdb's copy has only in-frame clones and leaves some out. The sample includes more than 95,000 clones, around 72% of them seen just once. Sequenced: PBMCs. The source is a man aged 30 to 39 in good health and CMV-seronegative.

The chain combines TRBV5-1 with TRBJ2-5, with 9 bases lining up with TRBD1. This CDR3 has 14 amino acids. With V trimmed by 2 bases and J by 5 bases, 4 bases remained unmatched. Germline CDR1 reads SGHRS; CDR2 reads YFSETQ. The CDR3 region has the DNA TGCGCCAGCAGCTTCCAACAGGGGGCTGAGACCCAGTACTTC. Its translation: CASSFQQGAETQYF.

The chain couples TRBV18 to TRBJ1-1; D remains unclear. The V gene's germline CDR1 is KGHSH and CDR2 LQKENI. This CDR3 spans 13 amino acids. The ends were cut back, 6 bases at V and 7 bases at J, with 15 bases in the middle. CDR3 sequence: CASSPRNNGEAFF. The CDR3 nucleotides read TGTGCCAGCTCCCCCAGGAATAACGGTGAAGCTTTCTTT.

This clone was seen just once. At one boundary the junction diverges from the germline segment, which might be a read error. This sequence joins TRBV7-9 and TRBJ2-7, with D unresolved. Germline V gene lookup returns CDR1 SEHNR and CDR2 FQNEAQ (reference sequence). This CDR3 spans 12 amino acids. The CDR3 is CSSSLGLEEQYF. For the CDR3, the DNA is TGTTCCAGCAGCCTTGGGTTGGAGGAGCAGTACTTC.

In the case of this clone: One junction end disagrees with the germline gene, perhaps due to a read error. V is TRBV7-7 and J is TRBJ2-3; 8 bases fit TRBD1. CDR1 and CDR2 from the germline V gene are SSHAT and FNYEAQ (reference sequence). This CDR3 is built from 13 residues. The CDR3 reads CASSLGQVGTQYF. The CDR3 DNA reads TGTGCTAGCAGCCTGGGACAGGTCGGTACGCAGTATTTT.

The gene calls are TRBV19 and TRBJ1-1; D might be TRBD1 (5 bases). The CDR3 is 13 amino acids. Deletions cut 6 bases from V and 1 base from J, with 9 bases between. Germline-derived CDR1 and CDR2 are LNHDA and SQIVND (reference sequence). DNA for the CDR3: TGTGCCAGTAGGACCACAGGGAACACTGAAGCTTTCTTT. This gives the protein CASRTTGNTEAFF. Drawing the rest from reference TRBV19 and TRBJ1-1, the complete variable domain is DGGITQSPKYLFRKEGQNVTLSCEQNLNHDAMYWYRQDPGQGLRLIYYSQIVNDFQKGDIAEGYSVSREKKESFPLTVTSAQKNPTAFYLCASRTTGNTEAFFGQGTRLTVV.

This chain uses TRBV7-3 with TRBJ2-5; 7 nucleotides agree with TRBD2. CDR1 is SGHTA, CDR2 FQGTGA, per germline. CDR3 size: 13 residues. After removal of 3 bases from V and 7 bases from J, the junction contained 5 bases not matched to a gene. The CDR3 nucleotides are TGTGCCAGCAGCTTGCCTCCGGGGGGGACCCAGTACTTC. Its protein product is CASSLPPGGTQYF.

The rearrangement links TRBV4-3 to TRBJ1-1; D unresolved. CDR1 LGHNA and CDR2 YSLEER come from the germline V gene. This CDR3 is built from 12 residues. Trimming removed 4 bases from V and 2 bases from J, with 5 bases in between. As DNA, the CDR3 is TGCGCCAGCAGCCCCCTAAACACTGAAGCTTTCTTT. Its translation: CASSPLNTEAFF.

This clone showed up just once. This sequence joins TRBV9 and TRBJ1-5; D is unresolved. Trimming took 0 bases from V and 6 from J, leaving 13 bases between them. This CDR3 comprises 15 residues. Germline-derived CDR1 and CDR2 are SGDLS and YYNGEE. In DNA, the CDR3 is TGTGCCAGCAGCGTAGCCCCGGAGAGCCTTCAGCCCCAGCATTTT. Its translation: CASSVAPESLQPQHF.

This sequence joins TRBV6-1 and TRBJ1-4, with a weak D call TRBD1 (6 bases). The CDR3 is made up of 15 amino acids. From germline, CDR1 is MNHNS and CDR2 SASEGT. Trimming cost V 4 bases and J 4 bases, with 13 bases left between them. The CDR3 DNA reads TGTGCCAGCAGTGCCCGAGGGGGTTATAATGAAAAACTGTTTTTT. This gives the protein CASSARGGYNEKLFF.